The present T cell receptor beta chain was sequenced within a study of human T cells and chemical hapten exposure (dated by TCRdb to about 2021). Regarding the complete study: For sensitization, 2% DPC in acetone was applied to a roughly 2 cm by roughly 2 cm area of upper inner arm skin. The libraries were sequenced as a pool, and the TCR yield per sample differed mostly because of small variations in library volumes within the pool. Blood for TCR sequencing was provided by twenty-nine alopecia patients at one to four time points (pre-sensitization, 2, 6 and 24 weeks). Peripheral blood TCR repertoire changes were tracked in vivo in alopecia patients during primary and secondary sensitization to the hapten diphenylcyclopropenone (DPC). Patch testing was performed on the upper back with Finn chambers containing 0.01% DPC, and the patch tests were scored after 6 days according to International Contact Dermatitis Research Group standards. Blood samples were taken from patients before sensitization (week 0) and then at 2, 6 and about 24 weeks after DPC sensitization. Patients additionally received weekly therapeutic DPC doses to the scalp throughout the approximately 22-week study period. Alopecia areata with under or over 50% scalp involvement, alopecia totalis and alopecia universalis were represented in the patient cohort, which was mostly female.

This specimen's time point label, per the study, means: patch test 1, 2 weeks after DPC sensitization. In light of the paper, this sample's treatment or condition label describes: therapeutic diphenylcyclopropenone sensitization with weekly scalp DPC. At each patch-test visit, blood was drawn before the patch test was applied. To be eligible, patients had to be aged 18 to 70, diagnosed with alopecia and judged suitable for DPC therapy, while pregnant patients were excluded. Unfractionated whole blood was collected in Tempus Blood RNA tubes, and total RNA was extracted from that blood. The CDR1 and CDR2 encoded by the germline V gene are SGHDT and YYEEEE. Its CDR3 holds 15 amino acids, cysteine through phenylalanine. The DNA shown is the 45-base CDR3, in frame from base 1. The V end gives up 4 bases and the J end 5 bases, leaving 3 bases in the junction not matched to a gene. This clonotype was counted between two and nine times. Its target antigen remains unknown. Per-nucleotide qualities are absent, and no much larger clonotype sits a single base away.

Results and caveats for the whole study, not just this receptor: Significantly more large CDR3 similarity clusters were formed by expanded TCRs than by pre-sensitization or healthy control sets, consistent with antigen-driven responses. Repeated subsampling changed both the strength of the expansion versus patch-test correlation and the threshold at which that correlation became significant. Because all patients had alopecia, a presumed autoimmune disease, the immune response of the patients might differ from that of healthy individuals. Patch test score was positively correlated with the number of PT1 expanded TCRs, with significance at thresholds 8, 16 and 32 but not at 4. No change with DPC sensitization was found in the number of TCRs above 1 in 1000 frequency, and no evidence of global repertoire structure alterations was found.

The method behind the library was RACE. The data were produced on a NextSeq 500. During library preparation, unique molecular identifiers were attached to individual cDNA molecules so that TCRs could be counted in a quantitative, reproducible way. For every blood RNA sample, sequencing covered both the TCR alpha and TCR beta chains. The study's own analysis went as follows. The median number of TCRs per sample was around 96,000, ranging from 23,224 to 690,600. The Decombinator software suite was used to annotate the V, J and CDR3 of the TCR reads. To make PS versus PT1 abundance plots, every sample was subsampled to the same number of TCRs (28,000). Expanded TCRs were defined as absent before sensitization and observed at least eight times at the 2-week time point. TCRdb trimmed the raw reads at Q25, called clones with MiXCR and kept productive beta chains. All rows with the same CDR3 protein become a single entry with the most common DNA and genes. The V and J calls and clone size come from TCRdb's table, not from the authors' own analysis. This sample is represented by around 100,000 distinct CDR3 sequences; 11% of them were singletons. The ten largest clones add up to 3% to 4% of the sample.

This specimen consisted of whole blood, obtained in connection with sensitization to the hapten diphenylcyclopropenone (DPC). The chain is encoded by TRBV5-6 joined to TRBJ2-2; the junction holds 12 bases that match TRBD1. This clonotype was sampled from a woman aged 40 to 50 with alopecia areata. Some clones in this sample may be carry-over from other donors' samples. The sequenced DNA: TGTGCCAGCAGCCCGGGACAGGGGGCGACCGGGGAGCTGTTTTTT. This gives the protein CASSPGQGATGELFF.